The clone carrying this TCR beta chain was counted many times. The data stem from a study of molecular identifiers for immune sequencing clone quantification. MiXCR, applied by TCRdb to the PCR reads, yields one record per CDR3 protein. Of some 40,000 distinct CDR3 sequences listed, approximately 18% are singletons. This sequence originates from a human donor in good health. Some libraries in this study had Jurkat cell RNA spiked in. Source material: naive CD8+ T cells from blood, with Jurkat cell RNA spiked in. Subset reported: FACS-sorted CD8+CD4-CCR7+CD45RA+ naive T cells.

The CDR3 is CAISPPDRQETQYF. The CDR3 nucleotides are TGTGCCATCAGTCCACCCGACCGTCAAGAGACCCAGTACTTC. V gene TRBV10-3 combines with J gene TRBJ2-5; D is unclear. Germline values: CDR1 ENHRY, CDR2 SYGVKD. CDR3 size: 14 residues. V lost 5 bases to trimming and J lost 2 bases, with 12 bases between them.